This T cell receptor (beta chain) was sequenced for a study of T cell clonotyping in hematopoietic cell transplantation. Measured with immunoSEQ multiplex PCR; TCRdb has only the in-frame clones, and not every one. The sample includes approximately 8,500 clones, about four fifths seen only once; the top ten take more than 4%. The CDR3 is 14 amino acids. V lost 1 base and J lost 4; bases outside the gene matches: 3. Per the germline V gene, CDR1 is GTSNPN and CDR2 is SVGIG (reference sequence). With regard to this clone: No antigen is known for it.

Whole-study results and caveats: Graft donor and pretransplant recipient Inverse Simpson Index values predicted broader posttransplant TCR diversity. After transplant, recipient diversity fell while pathologically expanded clonotypes grew through day 180.

Recipients were bled about 28 days pretransplant and at posttransplant days 30, 100, 180. The sequenced sample was peripheral blood mononuclear cells, obtained 180 days after allogeneic stem cell transplant. The chain combines TRBV30 with TRBJ2-7, with TRBD1 matching over 11 bases. The clonotype was recovered from a female patient aged 45 to 65 who had an allogeneic stem cell transplant from an unrelated donor, so the T cells may come from the graft donor. Some clones in this sample may be carry-over from other donors' samples. This chain's CDR3 is CAWSGGQGGYEQYF. The CDR3 nucleotides are TGTGCCTGGAGTGGGGGACAGGGGGGGTACGAGCAGTACTTC.